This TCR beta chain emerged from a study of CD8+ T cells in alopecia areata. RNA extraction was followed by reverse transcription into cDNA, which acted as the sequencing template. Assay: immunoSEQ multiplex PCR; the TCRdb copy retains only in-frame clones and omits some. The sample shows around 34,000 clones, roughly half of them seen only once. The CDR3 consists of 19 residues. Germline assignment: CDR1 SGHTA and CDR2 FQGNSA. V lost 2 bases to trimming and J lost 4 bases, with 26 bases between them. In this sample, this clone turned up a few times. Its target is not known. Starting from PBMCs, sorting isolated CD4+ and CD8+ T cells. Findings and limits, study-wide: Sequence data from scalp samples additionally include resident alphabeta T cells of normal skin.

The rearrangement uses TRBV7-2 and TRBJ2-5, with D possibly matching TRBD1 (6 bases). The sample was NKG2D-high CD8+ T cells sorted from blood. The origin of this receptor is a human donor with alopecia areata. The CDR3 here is CASSLTLQSGRGARETQYF. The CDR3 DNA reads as TGTGCCAGCAGCTTAACCCTCCAGAGTGGCAGGGGAGCTAGAGAGACCCAGTACTTC. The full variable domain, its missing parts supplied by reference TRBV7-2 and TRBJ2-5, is GAGVSQSPSNKVTEKGKDVELRCDPISGHTALYWYRQSLGQGLEFLIYFQGNSAPDKSGLPSDRFSAERTGGSVSTLTIQRTQQEDSAVYLCASSLTLQSGRGARETQYFGPGTRLLVL.